A single sample gave rise to the 27 T cell receptor beta chains below, sequenced in a study of blood T cell repertoires in COVID-19. The protocol was immunoSEQ multiplex PCR, while the TCRdb copy is restricted to in-frame clones and leaves out a portion. Of about 220,000 clones in the sample, around 83% were seen once. Sequencing was performed on peripheral blood. The source is a woman aged 50 to 65 with acute or convalescent COVID-19.

J is TRBJ1-2 and V is TRBV19, with D possibly being TRBD1 (5 bases). The germline V gene has CDR1 LNHDA and CDR2 SQIVND (reference sequence). V was shortened by 9 bases and J by 2 bases, with 7 bases between the two germline ends. The CDR3 covers 11 residues. CDR3 nucleotide sequence: TGTGCCAGCAGGGTGAACTATGGCTACACCTTC. Its protein product is CASRVNYGYTF.

This chain links TRBV4-1 with TRBJ2-7, with 8 nucleotides matching TRBD1. Trimming at V came to 0 bases and at J to 7 bases, leaving 5 bases not matched to a gene. The CDR3 loop spans 14 amino acids. Germline V gene sequence: CDR1 MGHRA, CDR2 YSYEKL. The CDR3 coding sequence is TGCGCCAGCAGCCAAGAAGACAGGGGTGGAGAGCAGTACTTC. It codes for CASSQEDRGGEQYF.

This chain connects TRBV21-1 to TRBJ2-1; the D call TRBD2 from the table was never checked on the DNA. TRBV21-1 is tagged as a pseudogene. There are 16 residues in the CDR3. The CDR3 protein is CASSVWGLAVDNEQFF. The CDR3 coding sequence is TGTGCCAGCAGCGTGTGGGGACTAGCCGTAGACAATGAGCAGTTCTTC.

As for this clone: At the DNA level, this CDR3 is encoded by other sequences in the same sample as well. This chain connects TRBV19 to TRBJ2-1; possible D gene TRBD2, 6 bases. The CDR3 contains 14 residues. Between the trimmed V and J ends, which lost 3 bases and 0 bases, there was a span of 6 bases. Germline V gene data show CDR1 as LNHDA and CDR2 as SQIVND (reference sequence). CDR3 coding DNA: TGTGCCAGTAGTATGGGGGGCTCCTACAATGAGCAGTTCTTC. The encoded protein is CASSMGGSYNEQFF.

This chain connects TRBV27 to TRBJ1-2; 8 bases map to TRBD1. With 1 base clipped from V and 2 bases from J, the junction kept 9 bases outside the gene matches. Germline V gives CDR1 MNHEY, CDR2 SMNVEV (reference sequence). The CDR3 runs 17 residues. For the CDR3, the DNA is TGTGCCAGCAGTTTATTAGGGCCAGGGGGCGTCAACTATGGCTACACCTTC. This codes for CASSLLGPGGVNYGYTF.

V gene TRBV10-1 combines with J gene TRBJ2-7; possibly TRBD1 for D (6 bases). The CDR3 sequence is 13 residues long. Per the germline V gene, CDR1 is WNHNN and CDR2 is SYGVQD (reference sequence). Between the trimmed V and J ends, which lost 3 bases and 12 bases, there was a span of 18 bases. The CDR3 nucleotides are TGCGCCAGCAGTGATTCGGTCGACAGGCGCCTGTACTTC. Translated: CASSDSVDRRLYF.

The chain links TRBV5-6 to TRBJ2-1; 10 bases are shared with TRBD2. V lost 5 bases and J lost 10; bases outside the gene matches: 12. Per the germline V gene, CDR1 is SGHDT and CDR2 is YYEEEE. The CDR3 has 15 amino acids. The CDR3 nucleotides are TGTGCCAGCAGTCCTACGGCTAGCGGGAGAGACGAGCAGTTCTTC. Translating it yields CASSPTASGRDEQFF. Drawing the rest from reference TRBV5-6 and TRBJ2-1, the complete variable domain is DAGVTQSPTHLIKTRGQQVTLRCSPKSGHDTVSWYQQALGQGPQFIFQYYEEEERQRGNFPDRFSGHQFPNYSSELNVNALLLGDSALYLCASSPTASGRDEQFFGPGTRLTVL.

The chain uses TRBV2 and TRBJ1-5; tentatively, D is TRBD1 (5 bases). The CDR3 has 13 residues. Germline loops: CDR1 SNHLY, CDR2 FYNNEI. V lost 8 bases, J lost 4 bases, and 12 bases lay in between. The CDR3: CASGQGGNQPQHF. CDR3 coding DNA: TGTGCCAGCGGGCAGGGTGGGAATCAGCCCCAGCATTTT.

The V and J genes are TRBV11-2 and TRBJ2-1; no reliable D call. Trimming shortened V by 0 bases and J by 12 bases, and 12 bases separated the two germline ends. Per the germline V gene, CDR1 is SGHAT and CDR2 is FQNNGV. The CDR3 has 13 amino acids. The DNA of the CDR3 is TGTGCCAGCAGCTTAGATGGCCGCGGCCGGCAGTTCTTC. Residues: CASSLDGRGRQFF.

The rearrangement joins TRBV5-6 to TRBJ1-1, with a weak D call TRBD1 (5 bases). Trimming took 0 bases from V and 6 from J, leaving 12 bases between them. The CDR3 covers 14 residues. CDR1 and CDR2 from the germline V gene are SGHDT and YYEEEE. Here the CDR3 reads CASSLEVREAEAFF. CDR3 DNA: TGTGCCAGCAGCTTGGAGGTCAGGGAGGCTGAAGCTTTCTTT.

This chain joins TRBV25-1 and TRBJ2-2; 12 bases align to TRBD1. Per the germline V gene, CDR1 is MGHDK and CDR2 is SYGVNS. V dropped 6 bases and J dropped 6; count of bases not matched to a gene: 2. CDR3 length equals 14 residues. The CDR3 spells CASRGQGAAGELFF. The CDR3 DNA sequence: TGTGCCAGCAGGGGACAGGGGGCCGCCGGGGAGCTGTTTTTT.

This clone has just a few counts. V is TRBV29-1 and J is TRBJ2-3; TRBD1 might be the D (5 bases). Trimming removed 3 bases at V and 2 bases at J, with 6 bases between. The CDR3 totals 12 residues. Germline values: CDR1 SQVTM, CDR2 ANQGSEA. The CDR3, as DNA: TGCAGCGTTGACAGGGCCACAGATACGCAGTATTTT. It codes for CSVDRATDTQYF.

For this clone: Other DNA sequences from this sample encode an identical CDR3 as well. The chain combines TRBV2 with TRBJ2-1; 10 nucleotides align to TRBD2. V shed 7 bases and J 3 bases; nucleotides not matched to a gene: 6. The CDR3 totals 15 residues. The germline gives CDR1 SNHLY, CDR2 FYNNEI. CDR3 region: CASILGLAVYNEQFF. In DNA, the CDR3 is TGTGCCAGCATTCTTGGACTAGCGGTCTACAATGAGCAGTTCTTC.

This clone was observed a handful of times. This chain links TRBV24-1 with TRBJ2-2; 8 bases are shared with TRBD1. This CDR3 is built from 17 residues. V trimming: 3 bases; J trimming: 6 bases; junction bases outside the gene matches: 11. Germline loops: CDR1 KGHDR, CDR2 SFDVKD. The CDR3 protein is CATSDPRDRYLPGELFF. The CDR3 nucleotides read TGTGCCACCAGTGATCCCCGGGACAGGTATCTCCCCGGGGAGCTGTTTTTT.

This sequence joins TRBV19 and TRBJ2-3; possibly TRBD1 for D (5 bases). The CDR3 contains 17 residues. V was shortened by 5 bases and J by 3 bases, with 21 bases between the two germline ends. The germline gives CDR1 LNHDA, CDR2 SQIVND (reference sequence). The CDR3 is CASSAHTAQGWTDTQYF. The CDR3 coding sequence is TGTGCCAGTAGTGCCCATACTGCTCAGGGTTGGACAGATACGCAGTATTTT.

The chain links TRBV27 to TRBJ2-7; TRBD2 might be the D (5 bases). Trimming took off 6 bases at V and 0 bases at J, with 15 bases between the two ends. Germline V gene lookup returns CDR1 MNHEY and CDR2 SMNVEV (reference sequence). The CDR3 covers 15 residues. The CDR3 region has the DNA TGTGCCAGCAGGATGAGTCGGGATTTCTCCTACGAGCAGTACTTC. Translating it yields CASRMSRDFSYEQYF.

V is TRBV19 and J is TRBJ1-1; possibly TRBD1 for D (5 bases). Germline-derived CDR1 and CDR2 are LNHDA and SQIVND (reference sequence). The CDR3 runs to 14 residues. V was clipped by 6 bases and J by 2 bases, with 13 bases between them. The CDR3 is CASRRRTQNTEAFF. The CDR3, as DNA: TGTGCCAGTAGACGTAGGACACAAAACACTGAAGCTTTCTTT. The variable domain in full, with the rest retrieved from reference TRBV19 and TRBJ1-1, is DGGITQSPKYLFRKEGQNVTLSCEQNLNHDAMYWYRQDPGQGLRLIYYSQIVNDFQKGDIAEGYSVSREKKESFPLTVTSAQKNPTAFYLCASRRRTQNTEAFFGQGTRLTVV.

The chain carries TRBV13 and TRBJ1-3, with D unclear. Between the trimmed V and J ends, which lost 0 bases and 3 bases, there was a span of 15 bases. The CDR3 has 17 residues. Germline V gene data show CDR1 as PRHDT and CDR2 as FYEKMQ (reference sequence). The CDR3 reads CASSLGRDKLIGNTIYF. Here the CDR3 DNA reads TGTGCCAGCAGCTTAGGACGCGACAAACTCATTGGAAACACCATATATTTT.

The gene calls are TRBV5-4 and TRBJ2-7, with 10 bases fitting TRBD2. With V trimmed by 0 bases and J by 3 bases, 3 bases remained unmatched. Germline CDR1 SGHNT, CDR2 YYREEE (reference sequence). This CDR3 has 15 residues. The CDR3 nucleotides read TGTGCCAGCAGCTTGGGGGGGACTAGCGACTACGAGCAGTACTTC. This gives the protein CASSLGGTSDYEQYF.

The chain combines TRBV27 with TRBJ2-1; TRBD2 matches at 9 bases. The trim removed 6 bases at V and 8 bases at J, leaving 14 bases unmatched. The length of the CDR3 is 16 residues. Germline values: CDR1 MNHEY, CDR2 SMNVEV (reference sequence). CDR3 residues: CASSPLPGGRVDEQFF. In DNA, the CDR3 is TGTGCCAGCAGCCCCTTACCGGGCGGGAGGGTAGATGAGCAGTTCTTC.

The chain joins TRBV12-3 or TRBV12-4 to TRBJ2-3; weak D call: TRBD2 (5 bases). This CDR3 region has 13 residues. Trimming shortened V by 10 bases and J by 6 bases, and 17 bases separated the two germline ends. The chain's CDR3 is CATDRAGGDTQYF. The DNA of the CDR3 is TGTGCCACCGACCGGGCCGGCGGGGATACGCAGTATTTT.

The rearrangement links TRBV7-2 to TRBJ2-2, with 7 bases fitting TRBD2. V lost 6 bases and J lost 3; bases outside the gene matches: 7. The germline V gene encodes CDR1 SGHTA and CDR2 FQGNSA. This CDR3 has 15 amino acids. CDR3 region: CASRYGRSYTGELFF. The CDR3 region has the DNA TGTGCCAGCAGATACGGGAGGTCCTACACCGGGGAGCTGTTTTTT.

This clone has a handful of counts. The gene calls are TRBV5-8 and TRBJ1-2; D remains unclear. From germline, CDR1 is SGHTS and CDR2 YDEGEE. This CDR3 has 12 amino acids. Trimming removed 0 bases at V and 5 bases at J, with 5 bases between. CDR3 in amino acids: CASSLGQYGYTF. In DNA form, the CDR3 reads TGTGCCAGCAGCTTGGGGCAATATGGCTACACCTTC.

The V call is TRBV11-2, the J call TRBJ1-4, with 8 bases aligning to TRBD1. The germline V gene has CDR1 SGHAT and CDR2 FQNNGV. The trim removed 3 bases at V and 8 bases at J, leaving 5 bases unmatched. The CDR3 length is 14 residues. As DNA, the CDR3 is TGTGCCAGCAGCTTCGACAGGGGTGGGGAAAAACTGTTTTTT. Protein sequence: CASSFDRGGEKLFF. Supplemented by reference TRBV11-2 and TRBJ1-4, the full variable domain reads EAGVAQSPRYKIIEKRQSVAFWCNPISGHATLYWYQQILGQGPKLLIQFQNNGVVDDSQLPKDRFSAERLKGVDSTLKIQPAKLEDSAVYLCASSFDRGGEKLFFGSGTQLSVL.

The chain joins TRBV4-1 to TRBJ2-7; D not certain. The CDR3 extends over 14 amino acids. Per the germline V gene, CDR1 is MGHRA and CDR2 is YSYEKL. V was pared by 4 bases and J by 4 bases, with 14 bases between. CDR3 in DNA: TGCGCCAGCAGCCCGGTTGACTCCACTTACGAGCAGTACTTC. Translation gives CASSPVDSTYEQYF.

A single count supports this clone. The chain employs TRBV10-3 and TRBJ1-2; no firm D call. Germline V gene lookup returns CDR1 ENHRY and CDR2 SYGVKD. Deletions cut 2 bases from V and 6 bases from J, with 25 bases between. This CDR3 comprises 18 residues. The CDR3 DNA reads TGTGCCATCAGTGAGGACGGTTTGCTTTACGGGGTCGGAGATGGCTACACCTTC. It translates to CAISEDGLLYGVGDGYTF.

The chain couples TRBV27 to TRBJ2-3; the D is unclear. Germline-derived CDR1 and CDR2 are MNHEY and SMNVEV (reference sequence). The CDR3 runs 11 residues. Trimming took 7 bases from V and 2 from J, leaving 4 bases between them. CDR3 loop: CASTSTDTQYF. In nucleotides, the CDR3 is TGTGCCAGCACCTCCACAGATACGCAGTATTTT.